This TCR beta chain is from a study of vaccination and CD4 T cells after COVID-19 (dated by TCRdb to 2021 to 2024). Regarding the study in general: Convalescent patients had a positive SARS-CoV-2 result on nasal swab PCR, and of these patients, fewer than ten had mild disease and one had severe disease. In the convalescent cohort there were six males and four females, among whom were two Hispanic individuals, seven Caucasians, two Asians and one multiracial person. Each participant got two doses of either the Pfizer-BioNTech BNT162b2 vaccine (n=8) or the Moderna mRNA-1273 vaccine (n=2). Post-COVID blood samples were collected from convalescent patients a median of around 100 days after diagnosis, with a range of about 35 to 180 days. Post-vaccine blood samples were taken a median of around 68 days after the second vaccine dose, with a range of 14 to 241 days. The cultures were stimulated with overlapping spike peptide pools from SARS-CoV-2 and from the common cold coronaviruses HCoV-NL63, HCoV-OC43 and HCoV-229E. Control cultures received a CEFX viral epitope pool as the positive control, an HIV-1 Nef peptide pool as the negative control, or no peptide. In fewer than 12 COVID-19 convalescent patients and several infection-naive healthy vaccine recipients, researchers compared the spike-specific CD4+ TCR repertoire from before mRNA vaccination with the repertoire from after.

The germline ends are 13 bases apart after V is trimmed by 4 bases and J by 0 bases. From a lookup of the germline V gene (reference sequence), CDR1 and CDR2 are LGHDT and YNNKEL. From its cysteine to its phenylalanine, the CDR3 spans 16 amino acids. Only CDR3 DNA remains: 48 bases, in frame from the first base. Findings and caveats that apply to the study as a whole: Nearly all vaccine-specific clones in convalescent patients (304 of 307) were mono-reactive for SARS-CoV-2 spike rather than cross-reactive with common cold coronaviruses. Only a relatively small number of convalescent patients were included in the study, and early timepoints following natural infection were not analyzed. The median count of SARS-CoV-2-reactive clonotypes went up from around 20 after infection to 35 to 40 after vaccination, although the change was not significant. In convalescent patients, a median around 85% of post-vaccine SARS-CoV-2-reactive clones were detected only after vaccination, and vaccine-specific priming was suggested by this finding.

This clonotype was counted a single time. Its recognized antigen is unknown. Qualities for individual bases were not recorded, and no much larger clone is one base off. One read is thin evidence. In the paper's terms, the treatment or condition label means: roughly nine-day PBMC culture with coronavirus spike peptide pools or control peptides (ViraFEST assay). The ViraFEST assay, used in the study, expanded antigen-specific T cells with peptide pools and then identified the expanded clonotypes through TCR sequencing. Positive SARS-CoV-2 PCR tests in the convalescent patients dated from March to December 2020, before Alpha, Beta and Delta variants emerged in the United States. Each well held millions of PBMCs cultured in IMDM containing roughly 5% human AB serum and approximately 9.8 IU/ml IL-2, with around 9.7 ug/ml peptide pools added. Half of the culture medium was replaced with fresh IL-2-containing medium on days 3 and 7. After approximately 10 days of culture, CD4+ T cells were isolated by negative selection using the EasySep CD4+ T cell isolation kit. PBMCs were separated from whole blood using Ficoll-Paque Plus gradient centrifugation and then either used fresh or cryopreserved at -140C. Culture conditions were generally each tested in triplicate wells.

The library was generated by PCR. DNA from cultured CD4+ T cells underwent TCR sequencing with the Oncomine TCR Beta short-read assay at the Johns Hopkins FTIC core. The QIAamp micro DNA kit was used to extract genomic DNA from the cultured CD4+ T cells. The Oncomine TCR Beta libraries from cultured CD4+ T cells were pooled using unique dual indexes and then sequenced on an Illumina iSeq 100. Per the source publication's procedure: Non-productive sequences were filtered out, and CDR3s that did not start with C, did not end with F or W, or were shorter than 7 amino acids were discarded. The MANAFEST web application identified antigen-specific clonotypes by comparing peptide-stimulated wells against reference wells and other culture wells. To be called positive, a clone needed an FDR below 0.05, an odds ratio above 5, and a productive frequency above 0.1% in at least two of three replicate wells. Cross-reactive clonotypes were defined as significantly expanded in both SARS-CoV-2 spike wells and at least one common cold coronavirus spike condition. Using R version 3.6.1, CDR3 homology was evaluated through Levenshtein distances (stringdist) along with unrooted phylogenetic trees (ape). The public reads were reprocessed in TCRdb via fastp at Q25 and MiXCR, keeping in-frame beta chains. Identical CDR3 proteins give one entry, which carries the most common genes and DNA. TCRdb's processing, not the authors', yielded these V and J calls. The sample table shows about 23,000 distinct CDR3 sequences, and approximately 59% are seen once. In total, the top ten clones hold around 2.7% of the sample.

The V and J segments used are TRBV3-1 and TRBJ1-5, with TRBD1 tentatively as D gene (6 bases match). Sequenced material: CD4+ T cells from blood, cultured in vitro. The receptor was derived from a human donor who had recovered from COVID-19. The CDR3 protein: CASSPGTPYSNQPQHF. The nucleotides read TGTGCCAGCAGCCCCGGGACACCTTATAGCAATCAGCCCCAGCATTTT.